A single sample is the source of the 3 T cell receptor beta chains below, sequenced in a study of blood T cell repertoires in COVID-19. Data came from immunoSEQ multiplex PCR; TCRdb stores just in-frame clones and leaves some out. In the table there are some 300,000 clones, around 84% of which are singletons. Sequencing was done on a sample of peripheral blood. The receptors here all came from a man aged 65 to 79 with acute or convalescent COVID-19.

This chain joins TRBV19 and TRBJ1-6; weak D call: TRBD1 (5 bases). Germline values: CDR1 LNHDA, CDR2 SQIVND (reference sequence). V gave up 7 bases and J gave up 9 bases, with 16 bases separating them. This CDR3 has 14 residues. In nucleotides, the CDR3 is TGTGCCAGTAAGCTTGGGCGGGGGAGTTCACCCCTCCACTTT. Its protein product is CASKLGRGSSPLHF.

The gene calls are TRBV27 and TRBJ1-5; the match to TRBD1 covers 7 bases. V lost 5 bases to trimming and J lost 6 bases; unmatched junction nucleotides: 19. The CDR3 is 18 residues long. CDR1 is MNHEY and CDR2 is SMNVEV in the germline V gene (reference sequence). The CDR3 region is CASSPVGGTEGASQPQHF. The CDR3 nucleotides are TGTGCCAGCAGTCCGGTGGGGGGAACGGAGGGGGCAAGTCAGCCCCAGCATTTT.

V and J are TRBV28 and TRBJ1-4; D call uncertain. The CDR3 contains 14 residues. Germline V lookup: CDR1 MDHEN, CDR2 SYDVKM. V dropped 2 bases and J dropped 4 bases, with 8 bases sitting between them. Written as DNA, the CDR3 is TGTGCCAGCAGTTTAATCGGGAGTAATGAAAAACTGTTTTTT. Protein: CASSLIGSNEKLFF.